This TCR beta chain stems from a study of blood T cell repertoires in COVID-19. Study information: T cells, B-cell-depleted T cells, or PBMCs supplied cDNA or gDNA.

In the authors' workflow: Using reference gene primer amplification, nucleated cell counts were estimated. The assay was immunoSEQ multiplex PCR, and TCRdb's table has in-frame clones only and misses some. V and J calls and clone size follow that table, whereas D and trimming were derived from the DNA. The table shows about 97,000 clones, with over 75% occurring only once. V lost 1 base and J 14 bases, leaving 9 bases between the germline ends. In germline, CDR1 is MDHEN, CDR2 SYDVKM. This CDR3 spans 12 amino acids. The specimen was peripheral blood. This TCR was recovered from a woman in her thirties with acute or convalescent COVID-19. V gene TRBV28 combines with J gene TRBJ1-6; D is unresolved. CDR3 loop: CASSLFPVALHF. Here the CDR3 DNA reads TGTGCCAGCAGTTTATTCCCCGTCGCCCTCCACTTT.